The T cell receptor (beta chain) described here comes from a study of early T cells in non-severe SARS-CoV-2 infection. Across the whole study: It was bulk RNA from unsorted whole blood that was sequenced, and the chains were unpaired.

Trimming stripped 7 bases from V and 0 bases from J, with 25 bases between. The CDR3 totals 19 residues. CDR1 is LGHDT and CDR2 is YNNKEL in the germline V gene (reference sequence). MiXCR, run by TCRdb on the 5' RACE reads, gives a single entry per CDR3 protein. The profile covers almost 30,000 distinct CDR3 sequences, with 5.7% appearing a single time and 5% to 7% taken by the ten largest. The sequence derives from an adult who was a healthcare worker with PCR-confirmed SARS-CoV-2 infection or an uninfected control (not recorded which). This chain links TRBV3-1 with TRBJ1-3; D is perhaps TRBD1 (5 bases). The sample was whole blood. Here the CDR3 reads CASTLLPLGATSSGNTIYF. CDR3 nucleotide sequence: TGTGCCAGCACCCTCCTCCCCCTCGGGGCCACGAGCTCTGGAAACACCATATATTTT.